Listed below are T cell receptor beta chains from one sample, sequenced in a study of healthy donors' naive CD4 and CD8 T cells. TCRdb recomputed calls from the reads with MiXCR, one row per CDR3 protein. The data contain approximately 180,000 distinct CDR3 sequences, 74% of them singletons. Sequences were obtained from naive CD4+ and CD8+ T cells sorted from blood, pooled from several donors. These receptors all come from a pool of human donors in good health; the sample pools cells from several healthy donors. CDR3s include the opening cysteine and the closing phenylalanine or tryptophan. Each record gives: D gene, V gene, J gene, clone size, CDR3 protein, CDR3 DNA. D genes are given only for firm matches. Clone size is not always given. Where it is, it says once, few, many or a class for expanded clones.

-	TRBV7-9	TRBJ2-7	-	CASSLGAIPEQYF	TGTGCCAGCAGCTTAGGAGCGATTCCCGAGCAGTACTTC
-	TRBV19	TRBJ2-2	-	CATELGADTGELFF	TGTGCCACTGAGCTGGGGGCGGACACCGGGGAGCTGTTTTTT
TRBD1	TRBV12-3/TRBV12-4	TRBJ2-7	-	CASSLGQGIYEQYF	TGTGCCAGCAGTCTAGGACAGGGGATCTACGAGCAGTACTTC
-	TRBV27	TRBJ2-7	-	CASSPRLTPSYEQYF	TGTGCCAGCAGTCCGCGACTGACACCTTCCTACGAGCAGTACTTC
TRBD2	TRBV27	TRBJ2-1	-	CASSPRLAEGTDEQFF	TGTGCCAGCAGTCCCCGACTAGCGGAGGGAACGGATGAGCAGTTCTTC
TRBD1	TRBV12-3/TRBV12-4	TRBJ2-1	-	CASSLGTGGYYNEQFF	TGTGCCAGCAGCTTAGGGACAGGGGGTTACTACAATGAGCAGTTCTTC
-	TRBV21-1	TRBJ2-7	-	CASSKAFGQGGTYEQYF	TGTGCCAGCAGCAAAGCGTTCGGACAGGGAGGAACCTACGAGCAGTACTTC
-	TRBV19	TRBJ2-3	-	CASRTERTDTQYF	TGTGCCAGTCGGACAGAACGCACAGATACGCAGTATTTT
-	TRBV6-5	TRBJ2-7	-	CASSQFDRISYEQYF	TGTGCCAGCAGTCAATTCGACAGGATCTCCTACGAGCAGTACTTC
-	TRBV6-5	TRBJ2-1	-	CASSPSGVAEQFF	TGTGCCAGCAGTCCCTCAGGGGTGGCGGAGCAGTTCTTC
-	TRBV29-1	TRBJ1-1	-	CSVDRGQNTEAFF	TGCAGCGTTGATCGGGGACAGAACACTGAAGCTTTCTTT
TRBD2	TRBV29-1	TRBJ2-1	-	CSVEPGTSGSYNEQFF	TGCAGCGTTGAACCCGGGACTAGCGGGAGCTACAATGAGCAGTTCTTC
-	TRBV19	TRBJ2-3	-	CASSIEDTQYF	TGTGCCAGTAGTATAGAAGATACGCAGTATTTT
-	TRBV6-2/TRBV6-3	TRBJ2-7	-	CASTDRPEYEQYF	TGTGCCAGCACCGACAGGCCCGAATACGAGCAGTACTTC
-	TRBV4-3	TRBJ2-1	-	CASSLPQGALYNEQFF	TGTGCCAGCAGCTTGCCACAAGGGGCTCTCTACAATGAGCAGTTCTTC
-	TRBV29-1	TRBJ2-1	-	CSVQSGYNEQFF	TGCAGCGTTCAATCGGGGTACAATGAGCAGTTCTTC
-	TRBV10-3	TRBJ2-3	once	CAISANEVDTQYF	TGTGCCATCAGTGCTAACGAGGTAGATACGCAGTATTTT
-	TRBV6-2/TRBV6-3	TRBJ2-5	-	CASRKGLEPQYF	TGTGCCAGCAGAAAGGGACTTGAGCCCCAGTACTTC
-	TRBV29-1	TRBJ1-1	once	CSVEPSLNTEAFF	TGCAGCGTTGAACCCTCATTAAACACTGAAGCTTTCTTT
TRBD1	TRBV29-1	TRBJ2-7	-	CSVVKKANRGPWSYEQYF	TGCAGCGTTGTGAAGAAGGCGAACAGGGGTCCATGGTCCTACGAGCAGTACTTC
TRBD2	TRBV30	TRBJ2-7	-	CAWSTGEGLYEQYF	TGTGCCTGGAGTACGGGGGAGGGCCTCTACGAGCAGTACTTC